This is a list of T cell receptor beta chains from one sample in a study of Graves' ophthalmopathy and Graves' hyperthyroidism. One entry per CDR3 protein, called by TCRdb with MiXCR from the multiplex PCR reads. Found here are about 700,000 distinct CDR3 sequences, 35% to 45% of them singletons; the top ten hold roughly 3%. The source material was peripheral blood. Source of these receptors: an adult man with Graves' ophthalmopathy. CDR3s include the opening cysteine and the closing phenylalanine or tryptophan. The order of the fields is V gene, CDR3 length, clone size, D gene, J gene, CDR3 DNA, CDR3 protein. A D gene is named only where the DNA matches it firmly. Clone size is shown for a subset of rows, as once, few, many or a class of expanded clone.

>TRBV29-1|13|once|TRBD2|TRBJ2-7
TGCAGCTTGTTTGGCGGGGGTGATTACGAGCAGTACTTC
CSLFGGGDYEQYF
>TRBV29-1|14|-|TRBD2|TRBJ2-5
TGCAGCGTTGCTCTAGCGGGGTACCAAGAGACCCAGTACTTC
CSVALAGYQETQYF
>TRBV15|14|-|-|TRBJ2-6
TGTGCCACCAGCCATGACTCTGGGGCCAACGTCCTGACTTTC
CATSHDSGANVLTF
>TRBV10-3|14|-|-|TRBJ1-2
TGTGCCATCAGCCCGGACGGCAGGGAGAACGGCTACACCTTC
CAISPDGRENGYTF
>TRBV29-1|15|-|-|TRBJ2-5
TGCAGCGTTGAAGGGGGGAGTGGATCCCAAGAGACCCAGTACTTC
CSVEGGSGSQETQYF
>TRBV4-2|17|-|-|TRBJ2-7
TGTGCCAGCAGCCAAGCCAGAACTGGATCCTCCACCTACGAGCAGTACTTC
CASSQARTGSSTYEQYF
>TRBV29-1|12|-|-|TRBJ1-1
TGCAGCCCACGTCATTTTAACACTGAAGCTTTCTTT
CSPRHFNTEAFF
>TRBV6-5|17|-|-|TRBJ2-6
TGTGCCAGCAGTATTGGGGGGCAGAACCCTGGGGCCAACGTCCTGACTTTC
CASSIGGQNPGANVLTF
>TRBV7-2|13|-|-|TRBJ1-2
TGTGCCAGCAGCTTCCAGGGGTACACTGGAAACACCTTC
CASSFQGYTGNTF
>TRBV9|16|many|TRBD1|TRBJ1-3
TGTGCCAGCAGCCCGAGGACAGGTCGAGCTGGAAACACCATATATTTT
CASSPRTGRAGNTIYF
>TRBV25-1|13|-|-|TRBJ2-6
TGTGCCAGCAACACCCAAGGGGCCAACGTCCTGACTTTC
CASNTQGANVLTF
>TRBV20-1|14|many|-|TRBJ1-4
TGCAGTGCTATAAATGCGCCGTCTCGGGAAAAACTGTTTTTT
CSAINAPSREKLFF
>TRBV7-9|15|-|-|TRBJ2-2
TGTGCCAGCAGCCTGGGGACAATTTACGCCGGGGAGCTGTTTTTT
CASSLGTIYAGELFF
>TRBV7-8|13|-|-|TRBJ1-2
TGTGCCAGCAGCAAACGATCAGGGTATGGCTACACCTTC
CASSKRSGYGYTF
>TRBV14|13|many|-|TRBJ2-2
TGTGCCAGCAGCCAGTTAAGAACCGGGGAGCTGTTTTTT
CASSQLRTGELFF
>TRBV29-1|15|-|TRBD1|TRBJ2-6
TGCAGCGTACTGGACAGGGGGTATGGGGCCAACGTCCTGACTTTC
CSVLDRGYGANVLTF
>TRBV20-1|13|few|-|TRBJ2-5
TGCAGTGCTAGAGTTAGCGTCCAAGAGACCCAGTACTTC
CSARVSVQETQYF
>TRBV15|13|many|-|TRBJ1-6
TGTGCCACCAGCAGAGATCTCCAGGGTGCCCTCCACTTT
CATSRDLQGALHF
>TRBV10-3|12|many|-|TRBJ2-5
TGTGCCATCAGTGAGTCGGCTGGGACCCAGTACTTC
CAISESAGTQYF
>TRBV12-3/TRBV12-4|14|few|TRBD1|TRBJ2-7
TGTGCCAGCAGTCGCGGACAGGGGGCTGACGAGCAGTACTTC
CASSRGQGADEQYF
>TRBV19|15|-|TRBD2|TRBJ2-1
TGTGCCAGTAGTCCCCTAGGATTAGCGGGAGATGAGCAGTTCTTC
CASSPLGLAGDEQFF
>TRBV29-1|9|-|-|TRBJ2-5
TGCAGCGGTGGGAAGACCCAGTACTTC
CSGGKTQYF
>TRBV29-1|13|-|-|TRBJ1-2
TGCAGCGTTGAAGGACGGGGAGAGGATGGCTACACCTTC
CSVEGRGEDGYTF
>TRBV20-1|13|-|TRBD1|TRBJ2-7
TGCAGTGCAGGGGGCCAAGGGGTTTTGGAGCAGTACTTC
CSAGGQGVLEQYF
>TRBV6-5|13|many|-|TRBJ1-6
TGTGCCAGCAGGGGTGAAGGGGTATCACCCCTCCACTTT
CASRGEGVSPLHF
>TRBV10-3|15|-|TRBD1|TRBJ2-2
TGTGCCAGCAGCCCGGGACAGGGGGAAATCGGGGAGCTGTTTTTT
CASSPGQGEIGELFF
>TRBV29-1|13|-|TRBD1|TRBJ1-2
TGCAGCGCTGAGGGGACAGGGGGCTATGGCTACACCTTC
CSAEGTGGYGYTF
>TRBV10-3|12|-|-|TRBJ2-6
TGTGCCACGAGACAGGGGGCCAACGTCCTGACTTTC
CATRQGANVLTF
>TRBV10-3|15|-|TRBD2|TRBJ2-7
TGTGCCATCAGTGGAAAGACTAGCGGGATCGACGAGCAGTACTTC
CAISGKTSGIDEQYF
>TRBV25-1|16|-|TRBD1|TRBJ1-3
TGTGCCAGCAGTGATGAAGGACAGGGGTACGGAAACACCATATATTTT
CASSDEGQGYGNTIYF
>TRBV2|14|many|-|TRBJ1-5
TGTGCCAGCCGCGGACGGGGGAGGGAACAGCCCCAGCATTTT
CASRGRGREQPQHF